This T cell receptor beta chain was sequenced in a study of cytomegalovirus exposure and HLA in healthy donors. As for the study in general: A prior analysis found 117 million unique TCR beta sequences from around 180 million T cells.

The length of the CDR3 is 16 residues. Germline-derived CDR1 and CDR2 are SGHKS and YYEKEE (reference sequence). The ends lost 1 base at V and 9 bases at J; junction bases unmatched: 14. Vbeta (60) and Jbeta (13) primers were used in the PCR. Profiled with immunoSEQ multiplex PCR; TCRdb holds only in-frame clones, not every one. The sample lists roughly 190,000 clones; 81% were seen once. Sequenced sample: PBMCs. This rearrangement joins TRBV5-5 to TRBJ2-5, with 8 bases fitting TRBD1. The clonotype originates from a man between 18 and 35 years old in good health and CMV-seronegative. The CDR3 nucleotides read TGTGCCAGCAGCTTGCCCGGGACAGGCGGGTTTGGGGCCCAGTACTTC. This translates into CASSLPGTGGFGAQYF.